The entry that follows covers one TCR beta chain sequence. The data stem from a study of radiotherapy plus CTLA-4 blockade in lung cancer. The overall study: Objective responses arose in over 15% of patients, and 31% experienced disease control.

Sequencing was performed with immunoSEQ multiplex PCR; in TCRdb, only in-frame clones are kept and a portion is missing. The table includes about 59,000 clones, around four fifths detected once. Germline CDR1 SGDLS, CDR2 YYNGEE. Trimming took 4 bases from V and 0 from J, leaving 14 bases between them. The CDR3 sequence is 16 residues long. The TCR was taken from a human donor with non-small cell lung cancer whose response to radiotherapy plus ipilimumab could not be evaluated. The material was peripheral blood, obtained from a patient treated with radiotherapy plus ipilimumab. This chain links TRBV9 with TRBJ2-1; no reliable D call. CDR3 sequence: CASSPPSSLSYNEQFF. The DNA for the CDR3 is TGTGCCAGCAGCCCCCCGAGTTCCCTCTCCTACAATGAGCAGTTCTTC.